These 8 T cell receptor beta chains share one sample of origin, sequenced in a study of human thymus T cells. Using immunoSEQ multiplex PCR, the repertoire was profiled, and TCRdb retains in-frame clones only, with some absent. The data contain around 120,000 clones, around 94% of them seen just once; the ten biggest clones take up around 0.025%. Thymic tissue was derived from resections collected during corrective heart surgery. Sequencing was carried out using thymus tissue. These receptors came from a boy in the first two years of life with a congenital heart defect but otherwise immunologically healthy.

V gene TRBV10-1 combines with J gene TRBJ2-5; tentatively, D is TRBD2 (6 bases). V lost 3 bases to trimming and J lost 1 base, with 12 bases between them. The CDR3 spans 15 residues. Germline CDR1 and CDR2: WNHNN and SYGVQD (reference sequence). CDR3 in amino acids: CASSDTGGVQETQYF. The CDR3 DNA sequence: TGCGCCAGCAGTGATACCGGGGGAGTCCAAGAGACCCAGTACTTC.

The chain combines TRBV27 with TRBJ1-4, with D hard to call. CDR3 size: 16 residues. Trimming took off 0 bases at V and 8 bases at J, with 16 bases between the two ends. Germline V lookup: CDR1 MNHEY, CDR2 SMNVEV (reference sequence). The CDR3 protein is CASSLSAGVAGEKLFF. The CDR3 DNA follows: TGTGCCAGCAGTTTATCAGCCGGGGTCGCCGGGGAAAAACTGTTTTTT.

This rearrangement joins TRBV29-1 to TRBJ2-7, with TRBD2 matching over 7 bases. Germline values: CDR1 SQVTM, CDR2 ANQGSEA. The CDR3 length is 13 residues. V was pared by 5 bases and J by 0 bases, with 4 bases of the junction left unmatched. The CDR3 protein is CSVSRTSSYEQYF. The DNA of the CDR3 is TGCAGCGTTTCGAGGACTAGCTCCTACGAGCAGTACTTC.

This chain joins TRBV11-2 and TRBJ2-2, with 10 bases lining up with TRBD2. The germline V gene encodes CDR1 SGHAT and CDR2 FQNNGV. The CDR3 is made up of 19 amino acids. Trimming at V came to 0 bases and at J to 5 bases, leaving 12 bases not matched to a gene. This chain's CDR3 is CASSLETSGPLRGTGELFF. The CDR3 nucleotides are TGTGCCAGCAGCTTAGAGACTAGCGGGCCCCTTCGCGGGACCGGGGAGCTGTTTTTT.

A note on this clone: The junction departs from the called germline gene at one end, perhaps through a read error. In DNA form, the CDR3 reads TGCAGTGCTAGGGGCAGTGGTGGGCAAAACTTT. It codes for CSARGSGGQNF. This chain connects TRBV20-1 to TRBJ1-6; D remains unclear. Germline V gives CDR1 DFQATT, CDR2 SNEGSKA (reference sequence). There are 11 residues in the CDR3.

J is TRBJ2-5 and V is TRBV19; no definite D call. CDR3 length equals 12 residues. Trimming took 3 bases from V and 5 from J, leaving 7 bases between them. Germline assignment: CDR1 LNHDA and CDR2 SQIVND (reference sequence). CDR3 amino acids: CASSIDGETQYF. As DNA, the CDR3 is TGTGCCAGTAGTATTGATGGGGAGACCCAGTACTTC. Complete variable domain (other parts from reference TRBV19 and TRBJ2-5): DGGITQSPKYLFRKEGQNVTLSCEQNLNHDAMYWYRQDPGQGLRLIYYSQIVNDFQKGDIAEGYSVSREKKESFPLTVTSAQKNPTAFYLCASSIDGETQYFGPGTRLLVL.

This chain links TRBV14 with TRBJ1-6, with 7 nucleotides matching TRBD1. Trimming cost V 1 base and J 4 bases; bases outside gene matches: 1. The CDR3 length is 15 residues. Germline lookup yields CDR1 SGHDN and CDR2 FVKESK. CDR3 bases: TGTGCCAGCAGCCAAGGGGGACAGTATAATTCACCCCTCCACTTT. The encoded protein is CASSQGGQYNSPLHF.

This clone was observed a single time. J is TRBJ2-7 and V is TRBV28; D is unresolved. The CDR3 runs 11 residues. V gave up 6 bases and J gave up 0 bases, with 3 bases separating them. Germline CDR1 MDHEN, CDR2 SYDVKM. CDR3 protein: CASRSSYEQYF. CDR3 in DNA: TGTGCCAGCAGGAGCTCCTACGAGCAGTACTTC. The full variable domain, its missing parts supplied by reference TRBV28 and TRBJ2-7, is DVKVTQSSRYLVKRTGEKVFLECVQDMDHENMFWYRQDPGLGLRLIYFSYDVKMKEKGDIPEGYSVSREKKERFSLILESASTNQTSMYLCASRSSYEQYFGPGTRLTVT.